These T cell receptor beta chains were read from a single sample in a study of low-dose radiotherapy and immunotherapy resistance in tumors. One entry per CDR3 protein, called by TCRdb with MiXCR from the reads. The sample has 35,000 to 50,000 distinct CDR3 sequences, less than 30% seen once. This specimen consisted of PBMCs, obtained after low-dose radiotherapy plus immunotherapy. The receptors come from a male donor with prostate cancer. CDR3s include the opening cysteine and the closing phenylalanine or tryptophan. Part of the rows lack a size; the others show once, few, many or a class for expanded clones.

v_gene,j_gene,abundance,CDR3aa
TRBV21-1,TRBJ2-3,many,CASSKPGRHMDTQYF
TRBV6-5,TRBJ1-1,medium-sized,CASRPGGNTEAFF
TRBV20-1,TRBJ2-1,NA,CSASGTTYNEQFF
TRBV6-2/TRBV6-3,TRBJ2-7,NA,CASSVRQGIYEQYF
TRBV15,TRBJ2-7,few,CATSRGGTSLYEQYF
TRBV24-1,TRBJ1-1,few,CATRQRMNTEAFF
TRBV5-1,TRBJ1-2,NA,CASTTPARASYGPGYTF
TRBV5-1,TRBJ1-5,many,CASSLDGTGNQPQHF
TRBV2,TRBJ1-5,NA,CASSLGTGGNQPQHF
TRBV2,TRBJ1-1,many,CASSEASRQGFF
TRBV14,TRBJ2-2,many,CASSKTIGAGELFF
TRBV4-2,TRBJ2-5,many,CASSQAGGGLQETQYF
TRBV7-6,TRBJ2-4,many,CASSLGPPRDIQYF
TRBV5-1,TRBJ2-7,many,CASSSGTLSEQYF
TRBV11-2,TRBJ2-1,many,CASSSFRGGKSSYNEQFF